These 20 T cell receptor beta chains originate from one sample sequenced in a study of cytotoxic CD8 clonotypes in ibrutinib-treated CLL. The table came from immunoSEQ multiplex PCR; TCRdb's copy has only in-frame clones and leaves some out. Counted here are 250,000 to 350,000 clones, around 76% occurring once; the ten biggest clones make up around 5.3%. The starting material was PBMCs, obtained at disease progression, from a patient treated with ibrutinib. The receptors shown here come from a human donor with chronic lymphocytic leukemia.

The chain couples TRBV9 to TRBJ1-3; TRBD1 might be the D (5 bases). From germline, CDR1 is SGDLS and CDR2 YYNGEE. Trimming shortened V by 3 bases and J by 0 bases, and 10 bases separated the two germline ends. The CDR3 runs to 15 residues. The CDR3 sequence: CASSATGDSGNTIYF. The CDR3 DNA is TGTGCCAGCAGCGCCACAGGAGACTCTGGAAACACCATATATTTT.

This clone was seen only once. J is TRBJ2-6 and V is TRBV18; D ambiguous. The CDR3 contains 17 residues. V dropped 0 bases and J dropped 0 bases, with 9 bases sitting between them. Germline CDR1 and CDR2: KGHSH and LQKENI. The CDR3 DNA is TGTGCCAGCTCACCACCTTACAGCCGCTCTGGGGCCAACGTCCTGACTTTC. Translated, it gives CASSPPYSRSGANVLTF.

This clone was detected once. The CDR3 here is CASSLQGVAFAYEQYF. In DNA form, the CDR3 reads TGTGCCAGCTCGCTACAGGGAGTCGCGTTTGCCTACGAGCAGTACTTC. This chain connects TRBV18 to TRBJ2-7, with D maybe TRBD1 (6 bases). V lost 6 bases to trimming and J lost 2 bases, with 20 bases between them. This CDR3 has 16 residues. CDR1 and CDR2 (germline): KGHSH, LQKENI.

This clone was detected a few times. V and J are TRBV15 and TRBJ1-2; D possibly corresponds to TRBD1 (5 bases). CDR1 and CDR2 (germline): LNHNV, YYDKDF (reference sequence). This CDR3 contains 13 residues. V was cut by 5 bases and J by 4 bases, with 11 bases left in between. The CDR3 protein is CATSLLGGYGYTF. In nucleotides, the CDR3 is TGTGCCACCAGCCTGCTTGGGGGCTATGGCTACACCTTC.

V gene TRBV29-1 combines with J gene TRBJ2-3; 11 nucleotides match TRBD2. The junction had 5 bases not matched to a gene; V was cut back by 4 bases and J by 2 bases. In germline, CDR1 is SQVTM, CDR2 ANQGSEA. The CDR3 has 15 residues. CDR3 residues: CSVGRLAGITDTQYF. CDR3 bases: TGCAGCGTTGGGAGACTAGCGGGAATCACAGATACGCAGTATTTT.

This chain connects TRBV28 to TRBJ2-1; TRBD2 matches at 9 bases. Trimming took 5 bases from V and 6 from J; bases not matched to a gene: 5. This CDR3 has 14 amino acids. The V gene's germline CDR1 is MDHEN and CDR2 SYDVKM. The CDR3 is CASSRSGLANEQFF. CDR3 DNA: TGTGCCAGCAGTCGCTCGGGACTAGCCAATGAGCAGTTCTTC.

Here the CDR3 DNA reads TGTGCCAGCTCACCACCTGGACTAGCGGGAGTTCAGTACTTC. It is translated as CASSPPGLAGVQYF. The V gene is TRBV18, the J gene TRBJ2-7; TRBD2 agrees at 13 bases. Germline lookup yields CDR1 KGHSH and CDR2 LQKENI. The CDR3 spans 14 residues. The ends lost 0 bases at V and 10 bases at J; junction bases unmatched: 3. The whole variable domain, filled in from reference TRBV18 and TRBJ2-7, reads NAGVMQNPRHLVRRRGQEARLRCSPMKGHSHVYWYRQLPEEGLKFMVYLQKENIIDESGMPKERFSAEFPKEGPSILRIQQVVRGDSAAYFCASSPPGLAGVQYFGPGTRLTVT.

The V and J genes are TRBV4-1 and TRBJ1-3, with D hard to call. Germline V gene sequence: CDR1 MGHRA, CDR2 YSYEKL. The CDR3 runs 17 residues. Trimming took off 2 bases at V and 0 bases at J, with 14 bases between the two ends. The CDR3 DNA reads TGCGCCAGCAGCCAATCGGGCAGCCTGAGCTCTGGAAACACCATATATTTT. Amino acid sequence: CASSQSGSLSSGNTIYF.

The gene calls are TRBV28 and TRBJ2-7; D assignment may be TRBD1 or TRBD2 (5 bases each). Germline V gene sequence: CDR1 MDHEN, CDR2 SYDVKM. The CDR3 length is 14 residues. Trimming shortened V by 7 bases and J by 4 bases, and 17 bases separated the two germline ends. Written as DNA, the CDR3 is TGTGCCAGCACTCCAGGGAGTGGTAGGTACGAGCAGTACTTC. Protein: CASTPGSGRYEQYF.

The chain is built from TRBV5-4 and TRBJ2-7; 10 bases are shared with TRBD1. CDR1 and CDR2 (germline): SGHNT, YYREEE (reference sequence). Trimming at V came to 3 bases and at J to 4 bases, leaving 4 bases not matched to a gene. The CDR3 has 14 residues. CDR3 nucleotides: TGTGCCAGCAGCTCCCGGACAGGGGGGTACGAGCAGTACTTC. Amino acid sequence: CASSSRTGGYEQYF.

The CDR3 DNA reads TGCAGCGTGAAGACAGGGAGCTACGAGCAGTACTTC. This codes for CSVKTGSYEQYF. The chain is built from TRBV29-1 and TRBJ2-7, with 7 bases that match TRBD1. The CDR3 is 12 residues long. Per germline, CDR1 SQVTM and CDR2 ANQGSEA. Trimming took 6 bases from V and 3 from J; bases not matched to a gene: 5.

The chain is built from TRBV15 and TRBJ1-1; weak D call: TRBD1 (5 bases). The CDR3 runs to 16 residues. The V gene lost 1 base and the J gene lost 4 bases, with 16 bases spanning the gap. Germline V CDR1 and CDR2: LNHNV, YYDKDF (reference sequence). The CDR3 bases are TGTGCCACCAGCAGAGCAATACCAGGGAAATTCACTGAAGCTTTCTTT. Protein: CATSRAIPGKFTEAFF.

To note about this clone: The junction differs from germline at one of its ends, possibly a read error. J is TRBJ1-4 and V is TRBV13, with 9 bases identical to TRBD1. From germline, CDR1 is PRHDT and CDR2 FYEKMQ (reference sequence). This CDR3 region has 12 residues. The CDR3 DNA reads TGTGCCAGCAGCGTAAACAGGGGGCCTCCCTTATTT. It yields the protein CASSVNRGPPLF.

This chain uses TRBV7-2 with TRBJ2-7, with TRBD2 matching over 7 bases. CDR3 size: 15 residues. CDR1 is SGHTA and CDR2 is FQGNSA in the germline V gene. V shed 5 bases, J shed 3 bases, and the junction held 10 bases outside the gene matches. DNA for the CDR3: TGTGCCAGCAGCCCCAGTCCTAGCGGTGGCTACGAGCAGTACTTC. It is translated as CASSPSPSGGYEQYF.

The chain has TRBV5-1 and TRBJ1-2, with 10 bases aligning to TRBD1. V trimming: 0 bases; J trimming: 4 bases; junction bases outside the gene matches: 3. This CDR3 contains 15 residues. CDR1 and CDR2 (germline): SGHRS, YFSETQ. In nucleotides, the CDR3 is TGCGCCAGCAGCTTGGGACAGGGGGCCTTCTATGGCTACACCTTC. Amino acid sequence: CASSLGQGAFYGYTF.

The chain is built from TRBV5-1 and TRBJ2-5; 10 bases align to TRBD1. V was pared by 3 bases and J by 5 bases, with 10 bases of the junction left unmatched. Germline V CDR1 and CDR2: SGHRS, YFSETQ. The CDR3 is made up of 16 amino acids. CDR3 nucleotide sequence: TGCGCCAGCAGCTCCCTAGGACAGGGGGGATCGGAGACCCAGTACTTC. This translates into CASSSLGQGGSETQYF.

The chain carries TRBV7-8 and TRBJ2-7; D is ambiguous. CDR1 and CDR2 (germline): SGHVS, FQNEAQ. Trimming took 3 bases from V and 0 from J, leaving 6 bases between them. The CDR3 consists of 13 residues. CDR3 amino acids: CASSFGSSYEQYF. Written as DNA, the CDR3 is TGTGCCAGCAGCTTTGGCAGCTCCTACGAGCAGTACTTC.

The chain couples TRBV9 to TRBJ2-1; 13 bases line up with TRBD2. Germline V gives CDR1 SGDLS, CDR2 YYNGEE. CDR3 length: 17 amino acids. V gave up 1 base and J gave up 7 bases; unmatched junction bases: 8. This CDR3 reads CASSVYSGLAGENEQFF. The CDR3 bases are TGTGCCAGCAGCGTATATTCCGGACTAGCGGGAGAAAATGAGCAGTTCTTC.

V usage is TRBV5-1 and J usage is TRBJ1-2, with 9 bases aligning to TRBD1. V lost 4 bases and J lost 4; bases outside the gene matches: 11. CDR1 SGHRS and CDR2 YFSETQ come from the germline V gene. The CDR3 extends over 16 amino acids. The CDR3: CASSLMPGQGIYGYTF. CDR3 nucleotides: TGCGCCAGCAGCCTCATGCCGGGACAGGGAATCTATGGCTACACCTTC.

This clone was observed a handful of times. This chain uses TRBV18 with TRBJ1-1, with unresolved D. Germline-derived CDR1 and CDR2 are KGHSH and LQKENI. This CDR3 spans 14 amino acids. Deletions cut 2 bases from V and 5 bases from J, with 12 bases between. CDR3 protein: CASSPNSAGTEAFF. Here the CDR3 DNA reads TGTGCCAGCTCACCAAATTCGGCTGGGACTGAAGCTTTCTTT.